These 12 T cell receptor beta chains were sequenced from one sample in a study of blood T cell repertoires in COVID-19 (dated by TCRdb to between 2020 and 2021). Receptors were amplified or captured by the immunoSEQ multiplex PCR assay. Entries here come from immuneACCESS through TCRdb and include only in-frame sequences with V and J called. Some clones fail to appear in such tables; in the studies checked, an unresolved V gene covers under half of the shortfall, and the cause of the remainder is unknown. The sample data list 210,000 or so clones, and approximately 80% of these were observed just once. The ten top clones hold 8% to 9.5% of the sample. The sequenced sample consisted of PBMCs or T cells enriched from blood (not recorded which). The receptors originated from a woman between 45 and 60 years old with acute COVID-19.

J is TRBJ1-3 and V is TRBV28; no firm D call. The CDR3 contains 17 residues. The V gene lost 4 bases and the J gene lost 4 bases, with 20 bases spanning the gap. The germline V gene has CDR1 MDHEN and CDR2 SYDVKM. The CDR3 reads CASSSLRLSTKGNTIYF. CDR3 coding DNA: TGTGCCAGCAGTTCGCTTCGACTTTCCACTAAAGGAAACACCATATATTTT.

V gene TRBV6-4 combines with J gene TRBJ2-2; TRBD2 might be the D (5 bases). V lost 6 bases and J lost 6, with 11 bases in between. CDR3 size: 13 residues. Germline V CDR1 and CDR2: MRHNA, SNTAGT. CDR3 residues: CASSTEASGELFF. CDR3 DNA sequence: TGTGCCAGCAGCACGGAGGCTTCCGGGGAGCTGTTTTTT.

This clone has just a few counts. The chain links TRBV4-3 to TRBJ1-2; 9 positions match TRBD1. With V trimmed by 5 bases and J by 6 bases, 10 bases remained unmatched. From germline, CDR1 is LGHNA and CDR2 YSLEER. The CDR3 contains 15 residues. In nucleotides, the CDR3 is TGCGCCAGCAGCTTTCGGACAGGGGACTGGGATGGCTACACCTTC. This codes for CASSFRTGDWDGYTF.

This clone was observed a few times. The chain has TRBV24-1 and TRBJ1-1; D perhaps matches TRBD1 (5 bases). Per germline, CDR1 KGHDR and CDR2 SFDVKD. The CDR3 totals 11 residues. V was clipped by 0 bases and J by 10 bases, with 5 bases between them. CDR3 sequence (DNA): TGTGCCACCAGTGATTTGCAGGGAGCTTTCTTT. It specifies CATSDLQGAFF.

This clone has a handful of counts. CDR3 sequence (DNA): TGTGCCAGCAGTTCTACCTCCGGGACAGCTGGAAACACCATATATTTT. Translation: CASSSTSGTAGNTIYF. V is TRBV7-2 and J is TRBJ1-3; 7 positions match TRBD1. The CDR3 loop spans 16 amino acids. V lost 6 bases and J lost 2; bases outside the gene matches: 10. CDR1 is SGHTA and CDR2 is FQGNSA in the germline V gene.

The chain has TRBV24-1 and TRBJ2-3; 7 positions match TRBD2. The CDR3 contains 14 residues. Per the germline V gene, CDR1 is KGHDR and CDR2 is SFDVKD. V lost 9 bases to trimming and J lost 2 bases; unmatched junction nucleotides: 7. CDR3 loop: CATRSSGVTDTQYF. Written as DNA, the CDR3 is TGTGCCACCCGATCTAGCGGAGTCACAGATACGCAGTATTTT.

This chain connects TRBV29-1 to TRBJ2-1, with D possibly TRBD1 on 5 matching bases. The V gene lost 2 bases and the J gene lost 11 bases, with 13 bases spanning the gap. The CDR3 is made up of 12 amino acids. Germline values: CDR1 SQVTM, CDR2 ANQGSEA. CDR3 in amino acids: CSVERGETQQFF. The CDR3, as DNA: TGCAGCGTTGAAAGGGGCGAGACTCAGCAGTTCTTC.

This chain connects TRBV27 to TRBJ2-7; perhaps TRBD2 as D (6 bases). This CDR3 region has 13 residues. The germline CDR1 and CDR2 sequences are MNHEY and SMNVEV (reference sequence). V was trimmed by 0 bases and J by 6 bases, leaving 9 bases between them. CDR3 sequence reads: CASSLSAGTEQYF. As DNA, the CDR3 is TGTGCCAGCAGTTTATCGGCGGGGACCGAGCAGTACTTC.

This sequence joins TRBV19 and TRBJ1-3; D is perhaps TRBD1 (5 bases). The germline V gene encodes CDR1 LNHDA and CDR2 SQIVND (reference sequence). The CDR3 consists of 17 residues. V dropped 4 bases and J dropped 0 bases, with 16 bases sitting between them. CDR3 region: CASSTLTDPTSGNTIYF. The CDR3 DNA reads as TGTGCCAGTAGTACCTTGACAGATCCCACCTCTGGAAACACCATATATTTT.

V and J are TRBV7-2 and TRBJ2-5; a possible D gene is TRBD2 (6 bases). Per the germline V gene, CDR1 is SGHTA and CDR2 is FQGNSA. Trimming shortened V by 1 base and J by 4 bases, and 13 bases separated the two germline ends. The CDR3 has 15 residues. CDR3 sequence (DNA): TGTGCCAGCAGCTTAGTTCCGGGAGATCGAGAGACCCAGTACTTC. Translating gives CASSLVPGDRETQYF.

Written as DNA, the CDR3 is TGTGCCAGCAGTTTGCCAGGGGCCGTCGGGTCCACTGAAGCTTTCTTT. Translated, it gives CASSLPGAVGSTEAFF. The rearrangement joins TRBV28 to TRBJ1-1; D may be TRBD1 (6 bases). The V and J ends lost 3 bases and 4 bases respectively, with 18 bases between them. The CDR3 is 16 amino acids. Germline CDR1 and CDR2: MDHEN and SYDVKM.

The rearrangement joins TRBV28 to TRBJ2-3; 7 nucleotides agree with TRBD2. The CDR3 is 19 residues long. Germline V gene lookup returns CDR1 MDHEN and CDR2 SYDVKM. V was pared by 3 bases and J by 0 bases, with 15 bases of the junction left unmatched. This CDR3 reads CASSLSGLGAALSTDTQYF. In DNA, the CDR3 is TGTGCCAGCAGTTTGTCTGGACTAGGGGCAGCCCTTAGCACAGATACGCAGTATTTT. The full variable domain, completed using reference TRBV28 and TRBJ2-3, is DVKVTQSSRYLVKRTGEKVFLECVQDMDHENMFWYRQDPGLGLRLIYFSYDVKMKEKGDIPEGYSVSREKKERFSLILESASTNQTSMYLCASSLSGLGAALSTDTQYFGPGTRLTVL.